Listed below are T cell receptor beta chains from one sample, sequenced in a study of T cell responses to AZD1222 COVID-19 vaccine. Sequencing used immunoSEQ multiplex PCR; TCRdb keeps in-frame clones, though not all of them. The sample comprises approximately 100,000 clones, about 89% of which are singletons, and approximately 4.8% rests with the top ten. The sample consisted of peripheral blood, taken on day 0 of AZD1222 vaccination. These receptors originate from an adult in good health. CDR3s include the opening cysteine and the closing phenylalanine or tryptophan. D genes are given only for firm matches. Only some rows state a clone size, as once, few, many or a class for expanded clones.

D gene	V gene	J gene	clone size	CDR3 protein	CDR3 DNA
TRBD2	TRBV6-2/TRBV6-3	TRBJ2-3	.	CASSSPLSGGAVGDRDTQYF	TGTGCCAGCAGTTCCCCCCTCAGCGGGGGGGCGGTAGGAGATCGAGATACGCAGTATTTT
TRBD1	TRBV9	TRBJ1-2	once	CASSVDGRGIYGYTF	TGTGCCAGCAGCGTAGACGGCAGGGGGATCTATGGCTACACCTTC
TRBD1	TRBV7-7	TRBJ1-2	.	CASSRTGEVDGYGYTF	TGTGCTAGCAGCAGGACAGGGGAGGTCGATGGCTATGGCTACACCTTC
.	TRBV28	TRBJ1-1	.	CASKAGGFGEAFF	TGTGCCAGCAAGGCGGGGGGGTTCGGGGAAGCTTTCTTT
TRBD1	TRBV19	TRBJ1-1	.	CASSIWGKGALNTEAFF	TGTGCCAGTAGTATCTGGGGGAAGGGGGCATTGAACACTGAAGCTTTCTTT
.	TRBV7-8	TRBJ2-2	.	CASRRGTANTGELFF	TGTGCCAGCAGGCGCGGGACGGCGAACACCGGGGAGCTGTTTTTT
TRBD2	TRBV19	TRBJ2-5	.	CASSYSAGRGRYGETQYF	TGTGCCAGTAGTTATTCCGCGGGGAGGGGCAGATACGGGGAGACCCAGTACTTC
.	TRBV5-4	TRBJ2-3	.	CASSKGLPTSSTDTQYF	TGTGCCAGCAGCAAGGGACTTCCCACTAGCAGCACAGATACGCAGTATTTT
.	TRBV15	TRBJ1-4	.	CATSIGGADEKLFF	TGTGCCACCAGCATAGGGGGGGCCGATGAAAAACTGTTTTTT
TRBD1	TRBV4-1	TRBJ1-5	.	CASSPLTGVGQPQHF	TGCGCCAGCAGCCCACTGACAGGGGTAGGGCAGCCCCAGCATTTT
.	TRBV6-1	TRBJ2-5	.	CASSEGTKGETQYF	TGTGCCAGCAGTGAAGGGACTAAGGGAGAGACCCAGTACTTC
TRBD2	TRBV5-4	TRBJ2-7	.	CASSFGLAGAQKGGQYF	TGTGCCAGCAGCTTCGGTCTAGCGGGGGCACAAAAAGGGGGGCAGTACTTC
.	TRBV27	TRBJ2-2	once	CASRLANTGELFF	TGTGCCAGCAGACTAGCTAACACCGGGGAGCTGTTTTTT
.	TRBV27	TRBJ1-6	.	CATRPRTNSPLHF	TGTGCCACCCGTCCACGGACAAATTCACCCCTCCACTTT
.	TRBV28	TRBJ2-7	.	CASSFRGYEQYF	TGTGCCAGCAGTTTTCGAGGCTACGAGCAGTACTTC
.	TRBV13	TRBJ1-4	.	CASSYWQAGEKLFF	TGTGCCAGCAGCTATTGGCAGGCTGGTGAAAAACTGTTTTTT
TRBD2	TRBV24-1	TRBJ2-1	.	CATSDDTSGGGNEQFF	TGTGCCACCAGTGATGACACTAGCGGGGGGGGCAATGAGCAGTTCTTC
.	TRBV9	TRBJ2-3	.	CASSVASGGADTQYF	TGTGCCAGCAGCGTAGCAAGCGGAGGGGCGGATACGCAGTATTTT
TRBD1	TRBV7-2	TRBJ1-2	.	CASSSTGRDYGYTF	TGTGCCAGCAGCTCGACAGGGCGGGACTATGGCTACACCTTC
TRBD1	TRBV9	TRBJ1-1	.	CASSFHRGMNTEAFF	TGTGCCAGCAGCTTCCACAGGGGAATGAACACTGAAGCTTTCTTT
.	TRBV7-9	TRBJ1-1	once	CASSFLQGNTEAFF	TGTGCCAGCAGCTTCCTGCAGGGGAACACTGAAGCTTTCTTT
TRBD1	TRBV4-2	TRBJ2-5	.	CASSPGRGGRETQYF	TGTGCCAGCAGCCCGGGGCGAGGGGGCCGAGAGACCCAGTACTTC
.	TRBV3-1/TRBV3-2	TRBJ1-2	.	CASSQNPNSNGYTF	TGTGCCAGCAGCCAAAACCCGAACTCGAATGGCTACACCTTC
.	TRBV6-2/TRBV6-3	TRBJ2-7	.	CASSYPERGGVTYEQYF	TGTGCCAGCAGTTACCCCGAGAGGGGGGGGGTCACCTACGAGCAGTACTTC
TRBD1	TRBV7-9	TRBJ1-2	.	CASSLLRDRAYGYTF	TGTGCCAGCAGCTTATTACGGGACAGGGCCTATGGCTACACCTTC
TRBD1	TRBV18	TRBJ1-1	.	CASSPFGQVNTEAFF	TGTGCCAGCTCACCATTTGGACAGGTGAACACTGAAGCTTTCTTT
.	TRBV19	TRBJ1-4	.	CASSSQGRGGEKLFF	TGTGCCAGTAGTTCACAGGGAAGGGGCGGTGAAAAACTGTTTTTT
.	TRBV2	TRBJ1-5	.	CASKDYSNQPQHF	TGTGCCAGCAAAGATTATAGCAATCAGCCCCAGCATTTT
.	TRBV30	TRBJ1-2	.	CAWAPGTYGYTF	TGTGCCTGGGCGCCCGGGACATATGGCTACACCTTC
TRBD1	TRBV28	TRBJ2-7	once	CASSSSDRFHEQYF	TGTGCCAGCAGTTCCTCGGACAGGTTCCACGAGCAGTACTTC
.	TRBV6-5	TRBJ1-1	.	CASSYGNGNTEAFF	TGTGCCAGCAGTTATGGGAATGGGAACACTGAAGCTTTCTTT
.	TRBV28	TRBJ1-4	.	CASSQLGATNEKLFF	TGTGCCAGCAGCCAGCTCGGAGCAACTAATGAAAAACTGTTTTTT
.	TRBV7-9	TRBJ2-7	.	CASSTRVLTDEQYF	TGTGCCAGCAGTACCAGGGTATTGACTGACGAGCAGTACTTC
TRBD1	TRBV7-8	TRBJ1-2	.	CASNSDRALGYTF	TGTGCCAGCAATTCGGACAGGGCTCTCGGCTACACCTTC
.	TRBV11-2	TRBJ2-7	.	CASSLELFYEQYF	TGTGCCAGCAGCTTAGAACTTTTCTACGAGCAGTACTTC
TRBD2	TRBV3-1/TRBV3-2	TRBJ2-5	once	CASSQGTSGQETQYF	TGTGCCAGCAGCCAAGGGACTAGCGGCCAAGAGACCCAGTACTTC
TRBD1	TRBV6-5	TRBJ1-4	.	CAGTPDRAGSGKLFF	TGTGCCGGAACGCCTGACAGGGCGGGTAGCGGAAAACTGTTTTTT
.	TRBV27	TRBJ2-7	.	CASSLSTGNYEQYF	TGTGCCAGCAGTTTATCGACAGGTAACTACGAGCAGTACTTC
.	TRBV29-1	TRBJ1-1	.	CSVVGDGGSEAFF	TGCAGCGTTGTAGGCGATGGGGGCTCTGAAGCTTTCTTT
.	TRBV3-1/TRBV3-2	TRBJ1-5	.	CASSQARDNQPQHF	TGTGCCAGCAGCCAAGCGAGAGACAATCAGCCCCAGCATTTT
TRBD1	TRBV10-3	TRBJ1-1	.	CAIKLDRGSTEAFF	TGTGCCATCAAATTGGACAGGGGGTCCACTGAAGCTTTCTTT
.	TRBV27	TRBJ2-5	.	CASSGRMRGQETQYF	TGTGCCAGCAGTGGTCGAATGAGGGGGCAAGAGACCCAGTACTTC
.	TRBV19	TRBJ2-7	.	CASSRGSLGVYEQYF	TGTGCCAGTAGTAGGGGCAGCCTAGGGGTCTACGAGCAGTACTTC
TRBD1	TRBV12-3/TRBV12-4	TRBJ1-2	.	CASSLGAGGGYTF	TGTGCCAGCAGTTTGGGGGCAGGGGGAGGCTACACCTTC
TRBD1	TRBV6-5	TRBJ2-7	.	CASSLSGQGIPEQYF	TGTGCCAGCAGTCTTTCGGGACAGGGAATTCCCGAGCAGTACTTC
TRBD2	TRBV19	TRBJ2-7	.	CASSILGGVYEQYF	TGTGCCAGTAGTATTCTGGGAGGGGTCTACGAGCAGTACTTC
.	TRBV19	TRBJ1-5	once	CASSISGTVNQPQHF	TGTGCCAGTAGTATAAGCGGGACTGTTAATCAGCCCCAGCATTTT
TRBD1	TRBV6-5	TRBJ1-2	.	CASSPDRGSRYTF	TGTGCCAGCAGCCCCGACAGGGGTTCCCGCTACACCTTC
.	TRBV29-1	TRBJ1-6	.	CSVRDGNSPLHF	TGCAGCGTTCGGGACGGAAATTCACCCCTCCACTTT
.	TRBV19	TRBJ1-1	.	CASSSGLIGTEAFF	TGTGCCAGTAGTTCGGGCCTAATCGGCACTGAAGCTTTCTTT
TRBD1	TRBV2	TRBJ1-1	.	CARKDRANTEAFF	TGTGCCAGGAAAGACAGGGCGAACACTGAAGCTTTCTTT
TRBD1	TRBV5-4	TRBJ1-1	.	CAIQDRGLTEAFF	TGTGCCATTCAGGACAGGGGGCTCACTGAAGCTTTCTTT